Listed below are T cell receptor beta chains from one sample, sequenced in a study of cytomegalovirus exposure and HLA in healthy donors. The method was immunoSEQ multiplex PCR; TCRdb's version includes in-frame clones alone and lacks a portion of them. The sample has tens of thousands of clones. Sample: PBMCs. Source of these receptors: a man aged 40-49 years in good health and CMV-seronegative. The CDR3 runs from the conserved cysteine through the conserved F or W. D genes are given only for firm matches.

V	D	J	CDR3	DNA
TRBV5-1	TRBD1	TRBJ2-3	CASSSNRGRGDTQYF	TGCGCCAGCAGCTCCAACAGGGGCCGGGGAGATACGCAGTATTTT
TRBV4-1	TRBD1	TRBJ2-3	CASSLNGQGRPDTQYF	TGCGCCAGCAGCCTCAATGGACAGGGGAGGCCAGATACGCAGTATTTT
TRBV23-1	TRBD1	TRBJ2-5	CASSQTLLRDRGQETQYF	TGCGCCAGCAGTCAAACCCTCCTCCGGGACAGGGGCCAAGAGACCCAGTACTTC
TRBV2	-	TRBJ2-6	CASSMTGPSGANVLTF	TGTGCCAGCAGTATGACAGGACCCTCTGGGGCCAACGTCCTGACTTTC
TRBV2	TRBD1	TRBJ1-5	CASSKDRGRVGQPQHF	TGTGCCAGCAGTAAGGACAGGGGGCGAGTCGGTCAGCCCCAGCATTTT
TRBV5-1	TRBD1	TRBJ1-2	CASSVAGQGNYGYTF	TGCGCCAGCAGCGTCGCCGGACAGGGTAACTATGGCTACACCTTC
TRBV7-9	-	TRBJ1-1	CASSRGGGTEAFF	TGTGCCAGCAGCCGAGGGGGTGGCACTGAAGCTTTCTTT
TRBV6-6	TRBD1	TRBJ2-7	CASGPGQTNTAYF	TGTGCCAGCGGTCCGGGACAGACGAATACAGCGTACTTC
TRBV6-6	-	TRBJ2-3	CASSPTSPVTDTQYF	TGTGCCAGCAGCCCCACTAGTCCCGTCACAGATACGCAGTATTTT
TRBV5-1	TRBD2	TRBJ2-2	CASTGGPNTGELFF	TGCGCCTCTACGGGGGGGCCTAACACCGGGGAGCTGTTTTTT
TRBV7-9	TRBD1	TRBJ1-5	CASTRRGRGIDQPQHF	TGTGCCAGCACCCGGCGGGGCAGGGGGATAGATCAGCCCCAGCATTTT
TRBV7-8	TRBD1	TRBJ1-4	CASSLGTGEKLFF	TGTGCCAGCAGCCTTGGGACAGGGGAAAAACTGTTTTTT
TRBV10-2	TRBD2	TRBJ2-3	CASSESSGVGDTQYF	TGCGCCAGCAGTGAGAGTAGCGGGGTTGGAGATACGCAGTATTTT
TRBV7-2	-	TRBJ1-6	CASRGGGNSPLHF	TGTGCCAGCAGGGGAGGGGGAAATTCACCCCTCCACTTT
TRBV27	TRBD2	TRBJ2-2	CASSGRGRDTGELFF	TGTGCCAGCTCCGGGAGGGGCAGAGACACCGGGGAGCTGTTTTTT
TRBV4-1	TRBD2	TRBJ2-3	CASSQELAGVTDTQYF	TGCGCCAGCAGCCAAGAGCTAGCGGGGGTCACAGATACGCAGTATTTT
TRBV29-1	-	TRBJ2-7	CSVAGPEQYF	TGCAGCGTTGCCGGTCCCGAGCAGTACTTC
TRBV29-1	TRBD1	TRBJ1-5	CSVEMTGCGSNQPQHF	TGCAGCGTTGAAATGACAGGGTGTGGTAGCAATCAGCCCCAGCATTTT